This TCR beta chain was sequenced in a study of T cell responses to AZD1222 COVID-19 vaccine. The assay was immunoSEQ multiplex PCR, and TCRdb's table has in-frame clones only and misses some. The repertoire holds roughly 150,000 clones, with 80% to 95% as singletons. The V and J ends lost 7 bases and 6 bases respectively, with 4 bases between them. The CDR3 spans 10 residues. Germline V CDR1 and CDR2: SGHAT, FQNNGV. The genes are TRBV11-2 and TRBJ2-1, with unresolved D. The sample was peripheral blood, taken 28 days after the second AZD1222 dose. The sequence derives from an adult who received the AZD1222 COVID-19 vaccine. The CDR3, as DNA: TGTGCCAGCAAGGCCAATGAGCAGTTCTTC. Its protein product is CASKANEQFF.